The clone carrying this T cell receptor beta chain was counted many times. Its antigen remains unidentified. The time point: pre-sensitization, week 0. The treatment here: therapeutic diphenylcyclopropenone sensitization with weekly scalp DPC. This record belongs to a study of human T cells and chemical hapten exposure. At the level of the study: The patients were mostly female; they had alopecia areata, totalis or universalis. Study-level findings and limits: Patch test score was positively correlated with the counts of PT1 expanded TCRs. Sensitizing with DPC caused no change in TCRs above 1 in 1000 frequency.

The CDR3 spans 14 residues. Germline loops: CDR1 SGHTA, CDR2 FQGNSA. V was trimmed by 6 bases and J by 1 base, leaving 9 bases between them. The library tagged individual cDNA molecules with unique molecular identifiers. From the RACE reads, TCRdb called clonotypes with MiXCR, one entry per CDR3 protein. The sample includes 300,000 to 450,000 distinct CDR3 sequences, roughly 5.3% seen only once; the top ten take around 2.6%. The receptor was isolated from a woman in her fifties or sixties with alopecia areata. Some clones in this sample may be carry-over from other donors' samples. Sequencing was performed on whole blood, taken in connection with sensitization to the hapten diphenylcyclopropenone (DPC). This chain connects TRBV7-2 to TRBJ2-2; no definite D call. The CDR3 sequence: CASRTDLNTGELFF. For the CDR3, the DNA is TGTGCCAGCAGGACTGACCTGAACACCGGGGAGCTGTTTTTT.